The entry below gives a single T cell receptor beta chain sequence along with its context. Its antigen is still unknown. These data belong to a study of tumor-infiltrating lymphocytes in localized non-small cell lung cancer. Whole-study context: The cohort mixed smokers and never-smokers, several histologies, and some post-neoadjuvant-chemotherapy samples. Each patient gave resected tumor and non-adjacent uninvolved lung tissue. Whole-study findings and limits: T-cell fraction did not differ between immunotypes IM1 and IM2.

TCRdb's table, derived via immunoSEQ multiplex PCR, lists solely in-frame clones and lacks some. This table has more than 3,500 clones, approximately 50% appearing once. This CDR3 has 13 amino acids. V was trimmed by 1 base and J by 3 bases, leaving 4 bases between them. Germline CDR1 reads LGHNA; CDR2 reads YSLEER. Material for sequencing was uninvolved lung tissue not adjacent to the tumor. The TCR was taken from a human donor with non-small cell lung cancer. This sequence joins TRBV4-3 and TRBJ1-3; D remains unclear. CDR3 sequence: CASSQARGNTIYF. Written as DNA, the CDR3 is TGCGCCAGCAGCCAAGCACGTGGAAACACCATATATTTT.